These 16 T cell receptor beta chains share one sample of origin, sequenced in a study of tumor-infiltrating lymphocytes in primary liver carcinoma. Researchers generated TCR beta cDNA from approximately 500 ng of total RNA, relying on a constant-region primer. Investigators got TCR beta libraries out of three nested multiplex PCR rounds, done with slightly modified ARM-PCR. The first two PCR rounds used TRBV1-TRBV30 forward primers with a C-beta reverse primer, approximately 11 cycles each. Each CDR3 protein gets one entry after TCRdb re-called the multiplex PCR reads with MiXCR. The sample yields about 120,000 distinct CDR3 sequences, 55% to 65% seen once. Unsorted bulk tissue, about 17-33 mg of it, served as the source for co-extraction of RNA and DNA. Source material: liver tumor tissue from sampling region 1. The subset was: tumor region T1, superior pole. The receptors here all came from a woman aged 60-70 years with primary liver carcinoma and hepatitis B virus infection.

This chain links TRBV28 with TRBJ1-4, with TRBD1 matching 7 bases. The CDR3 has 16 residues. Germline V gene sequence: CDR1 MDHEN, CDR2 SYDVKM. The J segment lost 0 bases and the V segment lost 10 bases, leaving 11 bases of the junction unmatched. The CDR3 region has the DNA TGTGCCAACAGCGAGGACAGGCTTGCAACTAATGAAAAACTGTTTTTT. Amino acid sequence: CANSEDRLATNEKLFF.

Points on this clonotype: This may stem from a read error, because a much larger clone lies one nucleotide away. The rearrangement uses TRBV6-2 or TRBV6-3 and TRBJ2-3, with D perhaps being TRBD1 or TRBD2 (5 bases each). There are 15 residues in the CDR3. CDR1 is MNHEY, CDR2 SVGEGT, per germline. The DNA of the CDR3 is TGTGCCAGCAGGGGACCGAACCCCAGCACAGGTACGCAGTATTTT. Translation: CASRGPNPSTGTQYF.

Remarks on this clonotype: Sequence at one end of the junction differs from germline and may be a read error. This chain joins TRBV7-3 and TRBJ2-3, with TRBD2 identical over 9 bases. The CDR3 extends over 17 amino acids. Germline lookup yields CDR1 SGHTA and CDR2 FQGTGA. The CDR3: CTSSPRASGASTDTQYF. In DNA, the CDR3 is TGTACCAGCAGCCCTAGGGCTAGCGGGGCTAGCACAGATACGCAGTATTTT.

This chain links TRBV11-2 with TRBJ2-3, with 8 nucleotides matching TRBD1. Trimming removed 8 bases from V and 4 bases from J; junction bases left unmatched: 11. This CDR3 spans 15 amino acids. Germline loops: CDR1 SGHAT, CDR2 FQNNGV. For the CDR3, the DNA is TGTGCCAGCTCAACCCGGTTACAGGGGGCAGATACGCAGTATTTT. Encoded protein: CASSTRLQGADTQYF.

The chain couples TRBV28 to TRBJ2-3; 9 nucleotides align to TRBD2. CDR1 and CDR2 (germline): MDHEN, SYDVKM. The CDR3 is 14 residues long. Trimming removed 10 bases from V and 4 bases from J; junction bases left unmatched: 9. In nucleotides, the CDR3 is TGTGCCACAGAAGGTAGCGGGAGCCCAGATACGCAGTATTTT. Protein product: CATEGSGSPDTQYF.

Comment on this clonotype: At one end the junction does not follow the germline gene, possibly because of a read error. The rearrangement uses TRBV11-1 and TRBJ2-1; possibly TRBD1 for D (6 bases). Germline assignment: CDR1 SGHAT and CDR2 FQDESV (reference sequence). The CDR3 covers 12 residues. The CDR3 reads CASNRENNEPFF. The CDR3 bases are TGTGCCAGCAACAGGGAGAATAATGAGCCGTTCTTC.

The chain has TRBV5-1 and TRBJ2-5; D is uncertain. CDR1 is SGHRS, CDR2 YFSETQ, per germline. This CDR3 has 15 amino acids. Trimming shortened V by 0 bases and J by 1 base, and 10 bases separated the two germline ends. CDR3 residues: CASSLEGRIQETQYF. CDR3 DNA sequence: TGCGCCAGCAGCTTGGAGGGCAGGATCCAAGAGACCCAGTACTTC.

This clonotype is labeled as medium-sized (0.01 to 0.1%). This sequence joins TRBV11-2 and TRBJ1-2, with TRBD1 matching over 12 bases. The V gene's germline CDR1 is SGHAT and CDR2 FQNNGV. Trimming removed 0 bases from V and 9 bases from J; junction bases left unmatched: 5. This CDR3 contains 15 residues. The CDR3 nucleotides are TGTGCCAGCAGCTTAGACCCCGGGACAGGGGGCAGCTACACCTTC. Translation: CASSLDPGTGGSYTF.

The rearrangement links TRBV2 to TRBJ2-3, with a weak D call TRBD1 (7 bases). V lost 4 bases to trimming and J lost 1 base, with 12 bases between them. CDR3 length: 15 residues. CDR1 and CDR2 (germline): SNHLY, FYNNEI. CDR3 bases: TGTGCCAGCAGTGGACAGGGCGGGGGCACAGATACGCAGTATTTT. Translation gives CASSGQGGGTDTQYF. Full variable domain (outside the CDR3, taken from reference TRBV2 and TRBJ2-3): EPEVTQTPSHQVTQMGQEVILRCVPISNHLYFYWYRQILGQKVEFLVSFYNNEISEKSEIFDDQFSVERPDGSNFTLKIRSTKLEDSAMYFCASSGQGGGTDTQYFGPGTRLTVL.

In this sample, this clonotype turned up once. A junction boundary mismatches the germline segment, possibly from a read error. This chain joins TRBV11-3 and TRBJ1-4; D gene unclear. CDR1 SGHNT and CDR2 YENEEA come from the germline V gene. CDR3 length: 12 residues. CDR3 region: CASSPEKVQLSF. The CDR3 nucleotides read TGTGCCAGTAGCCCAGAAAAGGTACAACTGTCTTTT.

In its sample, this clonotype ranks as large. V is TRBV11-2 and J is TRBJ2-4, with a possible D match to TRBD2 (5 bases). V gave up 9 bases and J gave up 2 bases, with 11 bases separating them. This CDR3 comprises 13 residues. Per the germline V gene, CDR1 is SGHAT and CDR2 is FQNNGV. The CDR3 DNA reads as TGTGCCAGTTCACTAGAGTCCAAAAACATTCAGTACTTC. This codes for CASSLESKNIQYF.

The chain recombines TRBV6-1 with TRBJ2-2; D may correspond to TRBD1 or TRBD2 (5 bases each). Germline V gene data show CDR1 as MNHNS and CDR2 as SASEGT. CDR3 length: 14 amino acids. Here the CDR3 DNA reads TGTGCTAACAGACGGGACCGAAACACCGGGGAGCTGTTTTTT. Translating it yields CANRRDRNTGELFF.

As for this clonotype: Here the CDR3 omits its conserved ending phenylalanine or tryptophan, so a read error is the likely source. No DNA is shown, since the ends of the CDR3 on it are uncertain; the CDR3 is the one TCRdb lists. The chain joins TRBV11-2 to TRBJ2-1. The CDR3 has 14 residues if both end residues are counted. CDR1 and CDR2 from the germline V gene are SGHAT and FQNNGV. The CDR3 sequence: CASSPRTAYDEQFC.

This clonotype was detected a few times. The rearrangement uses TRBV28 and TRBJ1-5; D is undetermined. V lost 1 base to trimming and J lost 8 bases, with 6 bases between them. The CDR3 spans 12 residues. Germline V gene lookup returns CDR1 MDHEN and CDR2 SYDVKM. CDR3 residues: CASSLLEEPQHF. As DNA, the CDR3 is TGTGCCAGCAGTTTATTGGAAGAGCCCCAGCATTTT.

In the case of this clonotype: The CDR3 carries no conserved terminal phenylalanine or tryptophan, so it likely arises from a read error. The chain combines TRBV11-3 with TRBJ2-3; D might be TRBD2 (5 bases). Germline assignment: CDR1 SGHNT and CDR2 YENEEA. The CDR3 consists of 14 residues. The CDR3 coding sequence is TGTGCCACCAGCTTCAGGACTAGCACAGATACGCAGTATTCC. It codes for CATSFRTSTDTQYS.

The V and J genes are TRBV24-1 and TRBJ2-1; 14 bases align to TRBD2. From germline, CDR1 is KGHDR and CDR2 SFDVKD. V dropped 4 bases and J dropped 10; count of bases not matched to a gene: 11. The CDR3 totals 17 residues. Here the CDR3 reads CATSDPGLAGVGYEQFF. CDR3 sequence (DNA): TGTGCCACCAGTGACCCGGGACTAGCGGGAGTCGGGTACGAGCAGTTCTTC.